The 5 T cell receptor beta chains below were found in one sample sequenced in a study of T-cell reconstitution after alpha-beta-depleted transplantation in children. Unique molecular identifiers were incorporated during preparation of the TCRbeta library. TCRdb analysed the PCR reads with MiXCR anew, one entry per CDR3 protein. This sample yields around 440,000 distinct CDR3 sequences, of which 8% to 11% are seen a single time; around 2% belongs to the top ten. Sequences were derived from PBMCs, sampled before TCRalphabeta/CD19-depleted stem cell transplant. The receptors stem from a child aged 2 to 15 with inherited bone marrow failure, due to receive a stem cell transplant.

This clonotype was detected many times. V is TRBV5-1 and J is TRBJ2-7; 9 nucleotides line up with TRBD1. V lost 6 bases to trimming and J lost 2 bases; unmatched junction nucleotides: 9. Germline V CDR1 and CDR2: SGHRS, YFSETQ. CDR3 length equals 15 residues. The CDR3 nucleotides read TGCGCCAGCAATGCCCTGGGACAGGGAACCTACGAGCAGTACTTC. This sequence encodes CASNALGQGTYEQYF.

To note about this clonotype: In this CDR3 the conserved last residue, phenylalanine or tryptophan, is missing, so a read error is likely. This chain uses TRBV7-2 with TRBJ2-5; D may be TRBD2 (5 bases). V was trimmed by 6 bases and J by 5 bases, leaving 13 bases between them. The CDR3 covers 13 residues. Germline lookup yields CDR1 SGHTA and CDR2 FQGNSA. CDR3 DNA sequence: TGTGCCAGCAGACCGTACGGGAAGGAGACCCAGTACTAC. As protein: CASRPYGKETQYY.

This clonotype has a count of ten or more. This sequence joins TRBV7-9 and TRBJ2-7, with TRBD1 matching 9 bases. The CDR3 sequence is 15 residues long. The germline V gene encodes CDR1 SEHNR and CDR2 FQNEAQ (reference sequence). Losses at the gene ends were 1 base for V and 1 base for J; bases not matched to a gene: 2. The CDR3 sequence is CASSLGTGASYEQYF. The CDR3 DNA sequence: TGTGCCAGCAGCTTAGGGACAGGGGCGTCCTACGAGCAGTACTTC.

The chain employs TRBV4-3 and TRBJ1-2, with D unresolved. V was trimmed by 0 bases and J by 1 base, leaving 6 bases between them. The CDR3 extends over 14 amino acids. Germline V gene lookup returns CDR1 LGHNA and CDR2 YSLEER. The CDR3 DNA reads TGCGCCAGCAGCCAAGATGTGGATAACTATGGCTACACCTTC. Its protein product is CASSQDVDNYGYTF.

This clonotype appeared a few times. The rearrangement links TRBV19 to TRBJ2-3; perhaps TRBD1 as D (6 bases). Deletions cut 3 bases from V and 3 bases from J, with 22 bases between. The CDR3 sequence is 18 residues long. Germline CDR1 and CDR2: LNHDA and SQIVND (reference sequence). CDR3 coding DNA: TGTGCCAGTAGTATTTCAACGCCACAGGGCAGTAGGACAGATACGCAGTATTTT. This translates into CASSISTPQGSRTDTQYF.